The clone carrying this T cell receptor (beta chain) was counted between two and nine times. The antigen remains unidentified. These data are taken from a study of T-cell reconstitution after alpha-beta-depleted transplantation in children. Findings and caveats of the study: Most T-cell counts and diversity one year after the transplant came from T cells that were newly produced.

Unique molecular identifiers were incorporated during preparation of the TCRbeta library. From the PCR reads, TCRdb called clonotypes with MiXCR, one entry per CDR3 protein. In the table there are about a million distinct CDR3 sequences, about 29% of which are singletons. The V and J ends lost 8 bases and 4 bases, in that order; junction bases with no gene match: 9. The germline CDR1 and CDR2 sequences are SEHNR and FQNEAQ (reference sequence). This CDR3 is built from 14 residues. The J gene is TRBJ2-7, the V gene TRBV7-9, with 9 bases that match TRBD1. The sample in question was PBMCs, mostly from graft donor cells, obtained 360 days after TCRalphabeta/CD19-depleted stem cell transplant. The origin of this receptor is a boy under two years old who had a stem cell transplant for SCID, so the T cells may come from the graft donor. The CDR3 loop is CASAPGTGPYEQYF. CDR3 DNA: TGTGCCAGCGCTCCCGGGACAGGGCCGTACGAGCAGTACTTC.